The clone carrying this TCR beta chain was observed at least ten times. What it binds is unknown. This beta chain was picked up by a library intended for alpha chains and is off target, so its count carries little meaning. This CDR3 comprises 15 residues. V was trimmed by 6 bases and J by 6 bases, leaving 21 bases between them. Germline V gene data show CDR1 as DFQATT and CDR2 as SNEGSKA (reference sequence). The time point here: sample taken at primary tumor resection. The donors, 72 patients with untreated early-stage non-small cell lung cancer, provided the samples. Unsorted whole RNA of tumor, nontumor lung or frozen PBMC was sequenced. TCRdb passed the 5' RACE reads through MiXCR, listing each CDR3 protein once. The data show around 9,700 distinct CDR3 sequences, approximately 8% seen once. This entry comes from a study of spatial heterogeneity in lung cancer. Study in general: In the raw reads, each unique TCR and UMI combination was present more than ten times on average. The study, taken as a whole, reports: Counts for ubiquitous and regional expanded TCRs went along with ubiquitous and regional nonsynonymous mutations, respectively. How many expanded intratumoral alpha and beta TCRs were present tracked the tumor mutation count, which was a count of nonsynonymous mutations.

The sequencing here drew on lung tumor tissue, taken at surgery. The J gene is TRBJ1-5, the V gene TRBV20-1; unclear D gene. The origin of this receptor is a female donor with early-stage non-small cell lung cancer. The CDR3 sequence: CSANSVPPFGQPQHF. The CDR3 DNA follows: TGCAGTGCGAACTCGGTCCCCCCTTTCGGTCAGCCCCAGCATTTT.